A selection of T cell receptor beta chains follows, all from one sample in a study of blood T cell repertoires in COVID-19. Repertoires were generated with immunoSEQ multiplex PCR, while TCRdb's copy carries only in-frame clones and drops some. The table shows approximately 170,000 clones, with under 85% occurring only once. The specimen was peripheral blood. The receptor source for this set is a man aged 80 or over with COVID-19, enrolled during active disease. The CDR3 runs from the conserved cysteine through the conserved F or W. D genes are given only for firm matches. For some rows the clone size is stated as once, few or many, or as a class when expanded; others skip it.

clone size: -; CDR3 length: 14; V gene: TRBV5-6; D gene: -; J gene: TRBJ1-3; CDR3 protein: CASSWGESGNTIYF; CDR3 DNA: TGTGCCAGCAGCTGGGGGGAATCTGGAAACACCATATATTTT
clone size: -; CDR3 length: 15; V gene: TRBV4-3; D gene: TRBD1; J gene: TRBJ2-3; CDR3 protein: CASSRGTGGPDTQYF; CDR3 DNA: TGCGCCAGCAGCCGAGGGACAGGGGGGCCAGATACGCAGTATTTT
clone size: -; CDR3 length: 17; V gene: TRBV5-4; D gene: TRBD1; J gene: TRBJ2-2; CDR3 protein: CASSFDTGTGFTGELFF; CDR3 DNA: TGTGCCAGCAGCTTTGATACCGGGACAGGGTTCACCGGGGAGCTGTTTTTT
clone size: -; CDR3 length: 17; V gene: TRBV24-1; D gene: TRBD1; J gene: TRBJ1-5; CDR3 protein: CATSDSRTGGGSQPQHF; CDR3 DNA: TGTGCCACCAGTGATTCCCGGACAGGGGGGGGAAGTCAGCCCCAGCATTTT
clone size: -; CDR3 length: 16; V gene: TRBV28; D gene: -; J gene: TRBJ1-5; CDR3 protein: CASSSITRVSNQPQHF; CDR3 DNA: TGTGCCAGCAGTTCGATCACCAGGGTTAGCAATCAGCCCCAGCATTTT
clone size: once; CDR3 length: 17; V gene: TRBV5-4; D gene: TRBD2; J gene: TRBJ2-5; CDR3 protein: CASSPTGSGGASETQYF; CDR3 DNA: TGTGCCAGCAGCCCCACGGGTAGCGGGGGGGCGTCAGAGACCCAGTACTTC
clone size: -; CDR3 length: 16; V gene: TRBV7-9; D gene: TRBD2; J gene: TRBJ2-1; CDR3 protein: CASSGLGRAPYNEQFF; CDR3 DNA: TGTGCCAGCAGCGGACTAGGCAGGGCCCCCTACAATGAGCAGTTCTTC
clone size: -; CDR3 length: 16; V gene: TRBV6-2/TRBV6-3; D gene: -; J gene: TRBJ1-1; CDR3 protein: CASSLYADGRGTEAFF; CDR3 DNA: TGTGCCAGCAGTCTTTATGCGGACGGTAGGGGCACTGAAGCTTTCTTT
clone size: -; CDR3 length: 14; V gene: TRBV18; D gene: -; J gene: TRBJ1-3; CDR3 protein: CASSGTLSGNTIYF; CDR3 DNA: TGTGCCAGCTCCGGGACTCTTTCTGGAAACACCATATATTTT
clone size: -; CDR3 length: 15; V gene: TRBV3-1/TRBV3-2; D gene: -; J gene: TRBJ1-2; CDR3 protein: CASSQEGRIVSGYTF; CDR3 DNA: TGTGCCAGCAGCCAAGAGGGCAGGATTGTGTCTGGCTACACCTTC
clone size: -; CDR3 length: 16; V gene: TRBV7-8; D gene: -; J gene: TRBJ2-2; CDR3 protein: CASSPDRGLNTGELFF; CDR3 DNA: TGTGCCAGCAGCCCCGATCGGGGGTTGAACACCGGGGAGCTGTTTTTT
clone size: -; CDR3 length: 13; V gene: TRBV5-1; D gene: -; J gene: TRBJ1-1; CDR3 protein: CASRRTVNTEAFF; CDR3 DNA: TGCGCCAGCAGAAGGACAGTGAACACTGAAGCTTTCTTT
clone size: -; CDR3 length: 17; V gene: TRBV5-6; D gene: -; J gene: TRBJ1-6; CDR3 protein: CASSLYRATSYNSPLHF; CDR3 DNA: TGTGCCAGCAGCTTGTACAGGGCGACCTCCTATAATTCACCCCTCCACTTT
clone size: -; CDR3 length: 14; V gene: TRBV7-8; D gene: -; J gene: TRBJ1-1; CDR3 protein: CASSPEGSDTEAFF; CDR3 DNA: TGTGCCAGCAGCCCCGAGGGATCGGACACTGAAGCTTTCTTT
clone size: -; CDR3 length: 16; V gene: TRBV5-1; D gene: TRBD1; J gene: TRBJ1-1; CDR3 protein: CASSPGQGARRAEAFF; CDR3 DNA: TGCGCCAGCAGCCCGGGACAGGGGGCGCGAAGGGCTGAAGCTTTCTTT
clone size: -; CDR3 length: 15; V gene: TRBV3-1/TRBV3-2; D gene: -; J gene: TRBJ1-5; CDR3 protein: CVGHLLGYSNQPQHF; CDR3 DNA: TGTGTCGGACACCTCCTGGGGTATAGCAATCAGCCCCAGCATTTT
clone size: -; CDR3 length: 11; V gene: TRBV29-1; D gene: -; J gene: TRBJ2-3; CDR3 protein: CSGGDGNTQYF; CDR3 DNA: TGCAGCGGGGGGGACGGGAATACGCAGTATTTT
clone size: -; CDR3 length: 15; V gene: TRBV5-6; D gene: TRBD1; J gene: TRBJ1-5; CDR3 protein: CASSNRGRQNQPQHF; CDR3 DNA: TGTGCCAGCAGCAACAGGGGAAGGCAGAATCAGCCCCAGCATTTT
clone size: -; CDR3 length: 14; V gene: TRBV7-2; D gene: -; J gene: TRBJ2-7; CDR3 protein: CASSFGGRVTEQYF; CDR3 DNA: TGTGCCAGCAGCTTCGGTGGCAGGGTCACCGAGCAGTACTTC
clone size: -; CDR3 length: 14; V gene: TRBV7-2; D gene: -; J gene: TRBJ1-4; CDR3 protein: CASSLSWANEKLFF; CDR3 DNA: TGTGCCAGCAGCCTCTCTTGGGCCAATGAAAAACTGTTTTTT
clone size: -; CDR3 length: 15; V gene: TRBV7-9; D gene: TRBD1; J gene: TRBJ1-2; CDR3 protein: CASSSPGQTNYGYTF; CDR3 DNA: TGTGCCAGCAGCTCCCCGGGACAGACTAACTATGGCTACACCTTC
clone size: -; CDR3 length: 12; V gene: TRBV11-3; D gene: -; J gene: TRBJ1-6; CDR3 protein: CASSLDPHTLHF; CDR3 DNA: TGTGCCAGCAGCTTAGATCCACATACCCTCCACTTT
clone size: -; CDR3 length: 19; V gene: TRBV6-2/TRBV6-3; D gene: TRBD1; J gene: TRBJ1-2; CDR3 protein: CASSAPPAGGLRVIYGYTF; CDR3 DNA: TGTGCCAGCAGTGCCCCCCCGGCAGGGGGCTTGAGGGTGATCTATGGCTACACCTTC
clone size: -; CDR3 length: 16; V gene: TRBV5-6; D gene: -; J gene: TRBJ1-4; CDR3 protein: CASSLATLGANEKLFF; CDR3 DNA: TGTGCCAGCAGCTTGGCCACCCTCGGAGCTAATGAAAAACTGTTTTTT
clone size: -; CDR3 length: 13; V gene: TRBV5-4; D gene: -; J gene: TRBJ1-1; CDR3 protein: CASSNRVGTEAFF; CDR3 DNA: TGTGCCAGCAGTAACAGGGTTGGCACTGAAGCTTTCTTT
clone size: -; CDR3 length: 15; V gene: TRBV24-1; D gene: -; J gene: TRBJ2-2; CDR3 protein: CATSGGGPGTGELFF; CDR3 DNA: TGTGCCACCAGTGGGGGAGGACCTGGGACCGGGGAGCTGTTTTTT
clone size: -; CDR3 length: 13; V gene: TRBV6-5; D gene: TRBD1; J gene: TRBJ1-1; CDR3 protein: CASRDREGSEAFF; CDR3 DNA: TGTGCCAGCAGGGACAGGGAAGGATCTGAAGCTTTCTTT
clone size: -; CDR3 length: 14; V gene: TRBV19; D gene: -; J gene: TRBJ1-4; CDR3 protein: CASSLQGTGEKLFF; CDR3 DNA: TGTGCCAGTAGTTTACAGGGAACAGGTGAAAAACTGTTTTTT
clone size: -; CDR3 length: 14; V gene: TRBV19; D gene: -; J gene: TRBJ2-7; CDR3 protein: CASSSSGRSYEQYF; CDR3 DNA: TGTGCCAGTAGTTCGTCCGGTCGGTCCTACGAGCAGTACTTC
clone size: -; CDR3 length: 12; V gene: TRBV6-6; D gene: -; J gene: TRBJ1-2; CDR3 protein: CASSRDTYGYTF; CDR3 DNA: TGTGCCAGCAGTCGGGACACCTATGGCTACACCTTC
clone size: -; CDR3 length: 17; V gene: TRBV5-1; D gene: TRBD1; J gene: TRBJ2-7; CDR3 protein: CASSSSLGQGSSYEQYF; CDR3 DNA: TGCGCCAGCAGCTCGTCATTGGGACAGGGGAGCTCCTACGAGCAGTACTTC
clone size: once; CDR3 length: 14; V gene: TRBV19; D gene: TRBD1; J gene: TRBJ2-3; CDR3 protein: CASSKDRSTDTQYF; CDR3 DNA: TGTGCCAGTAGTAAGGACAGGTCCACAGATACGCAGTATTTT
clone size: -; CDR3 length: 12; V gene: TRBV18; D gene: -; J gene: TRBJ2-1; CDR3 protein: CASSPPSNEQFF; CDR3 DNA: TGTGCCAGCTCACCACCCTCCAATGAGCAGTTCTTC
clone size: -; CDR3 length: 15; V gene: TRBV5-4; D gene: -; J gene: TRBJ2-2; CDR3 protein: CANTMGHRSTGELFF; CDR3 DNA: TGTGCCAACACCATGGGACACCGATCGACCGGGGAGCTGTTTTTT
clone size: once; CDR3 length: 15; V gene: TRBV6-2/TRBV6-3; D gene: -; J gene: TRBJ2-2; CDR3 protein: CASSPQGLRTGELFF; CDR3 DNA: TGTGCCAGCAGTCCCCAGGGTCTCAGGACCGGGGAGCTGTTTTTT
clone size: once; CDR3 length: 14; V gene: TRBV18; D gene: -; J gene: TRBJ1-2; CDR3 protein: CASSPLDINYGYTF; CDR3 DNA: TGTGCCAGCTCACCACTTGACATAAACTATGGCTACACCTTC
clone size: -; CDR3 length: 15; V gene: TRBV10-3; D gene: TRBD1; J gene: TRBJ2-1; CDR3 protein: CAISESTGGHNEQFF; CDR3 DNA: TGTGCCATCAGTGAGTCCACAGGGGGGCACAATGAGCAGTTCTTC
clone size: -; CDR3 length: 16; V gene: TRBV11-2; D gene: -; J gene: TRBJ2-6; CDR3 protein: CASSPEGGVGANVLTF; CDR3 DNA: TGTGCCAGCAGCCCAGAGGGCGGGGTCGGGGCCAACGTCCTGACTTTC
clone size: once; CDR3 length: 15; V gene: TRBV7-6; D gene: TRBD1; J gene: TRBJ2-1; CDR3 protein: CASSHRDRGDNEQFF; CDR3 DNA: TGTGCCAGCAGCCACCGGGACAGGGGGGACAATGAGCAGTTCTTC
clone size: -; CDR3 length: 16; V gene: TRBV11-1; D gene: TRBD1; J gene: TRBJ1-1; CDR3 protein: CASCRDSLTMNTEAFF; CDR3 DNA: TGTGCCAGCTGCCGGGACAGCCTTACCATGAACACTGAAGCTTTCTTT
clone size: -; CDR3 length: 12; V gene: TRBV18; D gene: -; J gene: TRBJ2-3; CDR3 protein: CASSPETDTQYF; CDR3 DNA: TGTGCCAGCTCACCCGAGACAGATACGCAGTATTTT
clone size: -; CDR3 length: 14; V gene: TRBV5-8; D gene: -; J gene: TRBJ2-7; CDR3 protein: CASSRADNSYEQYF; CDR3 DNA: TGTGCCAGCAGCCGGGCGGACAACTCCTACGAGCAGTACTTC
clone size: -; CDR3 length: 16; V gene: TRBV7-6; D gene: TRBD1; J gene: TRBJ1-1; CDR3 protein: CASSPRDRGRGTEAFF; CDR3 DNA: TGTGCCAGCAGCCCCCGGGACAGGGGACGTGGCACTGAAGCTTTCTTT
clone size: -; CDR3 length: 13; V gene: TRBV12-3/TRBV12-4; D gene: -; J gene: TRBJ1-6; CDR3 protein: CASSLQGDSPLHF; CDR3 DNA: TGTGCCAGCAGTTTACAGGGCGATTCACCCCTCCACTTT
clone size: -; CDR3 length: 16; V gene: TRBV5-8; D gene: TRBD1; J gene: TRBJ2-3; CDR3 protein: CASSWRTGLRTDTQYF; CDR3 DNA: TGTGCCAGCAGCTGGAGGACAGGGTTGCGCACAGATACGCAGTATTTT
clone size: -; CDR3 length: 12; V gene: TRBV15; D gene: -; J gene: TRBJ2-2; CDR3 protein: CATSRATGELFF; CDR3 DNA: TGTGCCACCAGCAGAGCAACCGGGGAGCTGTTTTTT
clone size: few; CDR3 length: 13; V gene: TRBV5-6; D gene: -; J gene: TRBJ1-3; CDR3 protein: CASTYRDRNTIYF; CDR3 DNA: TGTGCCAGCACCTACAGGGACCGAAACACCATATATTTT
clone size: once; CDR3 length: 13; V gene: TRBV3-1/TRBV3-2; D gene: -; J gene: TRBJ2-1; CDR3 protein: CASSHLASNEQFF; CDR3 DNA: TGTGCCAGCAGCCATCTAGCCAGCAATGAGCAGTTCTTC
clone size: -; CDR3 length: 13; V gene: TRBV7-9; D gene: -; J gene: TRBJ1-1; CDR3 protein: CASSYYMNTEAFF; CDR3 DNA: TGTGCCAGCAGCTACTACATGAACACTGAAGCTTTCTTT
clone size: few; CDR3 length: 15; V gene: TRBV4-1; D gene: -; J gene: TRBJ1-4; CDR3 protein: CASSQVGTGQGKLFF; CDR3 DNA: TGCGCCAGCAGCCAAGTAGGAACAGGCCAGGGAAAACTGTTTTTT
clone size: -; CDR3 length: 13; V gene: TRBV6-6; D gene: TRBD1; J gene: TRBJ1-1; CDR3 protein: CASILQGGTEAFF; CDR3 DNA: TGTGCCAGCATTCTACAGGGGGGCACTGAAGCTTTCTTT
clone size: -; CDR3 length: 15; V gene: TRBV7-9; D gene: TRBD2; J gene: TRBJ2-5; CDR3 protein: CASSLAPSGGETQYF; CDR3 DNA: TGTGCCAGCAGCTTAGCGCCTAGCGGGGGCGAGACCCAGTACTTC
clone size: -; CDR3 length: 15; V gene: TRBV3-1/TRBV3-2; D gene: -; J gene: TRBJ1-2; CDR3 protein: CASSQGAGMGYGYTF; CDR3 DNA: TGTGCCAGCAGCCAAGGAGCAGGGATGGGCTATGGCTACACCTTC